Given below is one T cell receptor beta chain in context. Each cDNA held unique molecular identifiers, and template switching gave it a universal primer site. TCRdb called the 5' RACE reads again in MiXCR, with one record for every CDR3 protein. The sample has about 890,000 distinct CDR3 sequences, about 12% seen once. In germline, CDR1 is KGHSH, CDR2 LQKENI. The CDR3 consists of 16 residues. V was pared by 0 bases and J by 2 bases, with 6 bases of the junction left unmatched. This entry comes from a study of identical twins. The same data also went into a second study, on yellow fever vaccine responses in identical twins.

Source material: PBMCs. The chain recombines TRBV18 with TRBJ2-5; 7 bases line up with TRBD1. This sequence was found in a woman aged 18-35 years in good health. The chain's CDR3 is CASSPPGTAIQETQYF. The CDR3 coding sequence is TGTGCCAGCTCACCACCCGGGACAGCTATACAAGAGACCCAGTACTTC.